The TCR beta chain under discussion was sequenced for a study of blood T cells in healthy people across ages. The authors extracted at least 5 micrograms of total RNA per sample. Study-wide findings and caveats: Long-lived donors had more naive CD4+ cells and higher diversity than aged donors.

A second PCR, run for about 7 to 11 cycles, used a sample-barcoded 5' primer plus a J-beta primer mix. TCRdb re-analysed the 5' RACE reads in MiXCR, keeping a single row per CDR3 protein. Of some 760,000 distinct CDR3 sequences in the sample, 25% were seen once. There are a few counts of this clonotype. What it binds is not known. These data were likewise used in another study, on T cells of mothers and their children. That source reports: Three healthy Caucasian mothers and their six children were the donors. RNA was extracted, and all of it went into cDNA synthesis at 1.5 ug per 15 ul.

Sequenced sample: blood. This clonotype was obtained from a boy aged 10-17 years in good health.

In DNA, the CDR3 is TGCGCCAGCAGCATGACAGGGAGGTACGAGCAGTACTTC. It yields the protein CASSMTGRYEQYF. The chain carries TRBV5-1 and TRBJ2-7, with D possibly TRBD1 on 7 matching bases. V was clipped by 4 bases and J by 4 bases, with 12 bases between them. Germline V CDR1 and CDR2: SGHRS, YFSETQ. CDR3 size: 13 residues.